Listed here is a single T cell receptor beta chain. The antigen remains undetermined. One end of the junction does not line up with germline, which may come from a read error. These data come from a study of immune evolution from preneoplasia to lung adenocarcinoma. Study results and limitations: Later-stage lesions appeared to have more T cells, more diversity, less clonality.

TCRdb keeps only in-frame clones here, not all; method: immunoSEQ multiplex PCR. The sample lists over 13,000 clones, 75% to 85% seen once, with roughly 4.4% in the top ten. The germline gives CDR1 SSHAT, CDR2 FNYEAQ (reference sequence). CDR3 size: 13 residues. Sequenced sample: FFPE minimally invasive lung adenocarcinoma tissue. This chain joins TRBV7-7 and TRBJ1-1; D is uncertain. This receptor was identified in an older person with lung adenocarcinoma. The CDR3 DNA sequence: TGTGCTAGCAGCTTAATACCAGAGGCTGAAGCTTTCTTT. Translation gives CASSLIPEAEAFF. Full variable domain (missing parts from reference TRBV7-7 and TRBJ1-1): GAGVSQSPRYKVTKRGQDVTLRCDPISSHATLYWYQQALGQGPEFLTYFNYEAQPDKSGLPSDRFSAERPEGSISTLTIQRTEQRDSAMYRCASSLIPEAEAFFGQGTRLTVV.